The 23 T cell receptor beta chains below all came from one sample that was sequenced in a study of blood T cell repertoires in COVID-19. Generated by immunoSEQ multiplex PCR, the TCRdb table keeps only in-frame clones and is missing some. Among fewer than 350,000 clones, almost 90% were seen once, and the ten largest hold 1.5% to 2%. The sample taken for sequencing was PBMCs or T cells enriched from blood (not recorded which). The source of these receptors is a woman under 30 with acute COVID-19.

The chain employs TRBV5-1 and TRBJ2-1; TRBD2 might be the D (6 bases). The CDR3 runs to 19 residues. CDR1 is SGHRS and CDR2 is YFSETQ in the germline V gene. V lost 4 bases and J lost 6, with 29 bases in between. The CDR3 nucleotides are TGCGCCAGCAGCCACGACCCGACCGGGTGGCGGAGGGTTGGCAATGAGCAGTTCTTC. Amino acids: CASSHDPTGWRRVGNEQFF.

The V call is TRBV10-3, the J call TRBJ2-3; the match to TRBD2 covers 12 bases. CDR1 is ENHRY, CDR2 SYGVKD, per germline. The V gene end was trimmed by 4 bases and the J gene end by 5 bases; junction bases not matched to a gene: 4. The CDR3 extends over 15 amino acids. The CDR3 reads CAISGRLAGEDTQYF. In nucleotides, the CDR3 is TGTGCCATCAGTGGAAGACTAGCGGGAGAAGATACGCAGTATTTT.

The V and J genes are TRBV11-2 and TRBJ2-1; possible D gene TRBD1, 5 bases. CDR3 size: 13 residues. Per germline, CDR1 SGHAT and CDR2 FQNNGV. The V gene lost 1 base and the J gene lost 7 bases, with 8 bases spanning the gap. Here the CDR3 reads CASSLVAGNEQFF. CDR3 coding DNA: TGTGCCAGCAGCTTAGTTGCAGGGAATGAGCAGTTCTTC.

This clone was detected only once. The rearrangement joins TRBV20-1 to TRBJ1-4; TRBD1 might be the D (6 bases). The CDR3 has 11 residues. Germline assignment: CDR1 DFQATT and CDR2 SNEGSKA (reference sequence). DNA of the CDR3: TGCAGCGCAGGGGATAATGAAAAACTGTTTTTT. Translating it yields CSAGDNEKLFF.

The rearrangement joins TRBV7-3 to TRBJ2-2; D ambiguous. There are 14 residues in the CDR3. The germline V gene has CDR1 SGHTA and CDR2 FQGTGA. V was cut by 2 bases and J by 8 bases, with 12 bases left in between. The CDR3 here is CASSLWSSAGELFF. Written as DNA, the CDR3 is TGTGCCAGCAGCTTATGGTCAAGTGCGGGGGAGCTGTTTTTT.

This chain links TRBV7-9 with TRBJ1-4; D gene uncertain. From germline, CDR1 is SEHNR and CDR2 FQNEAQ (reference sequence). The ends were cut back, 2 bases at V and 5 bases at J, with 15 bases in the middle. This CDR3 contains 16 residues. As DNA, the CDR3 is TGTGCCAGCAGCTTAAGTCTGATAGCGGCGAATGAAAAACTGTTTTTT. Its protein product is CASSLSLIAANEKLFF. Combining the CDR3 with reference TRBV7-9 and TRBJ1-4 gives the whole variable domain DTGVSQNPRHKITKRGQNVTFRCDPISEHNRLYWYRQTLGQGPEFLTYFQNEAQLEKSRLLSDRFSAERPKGSFSTLEIQRTEQGDSAMYLCASSLSLIAANEKLFFGSGTQLSVL.

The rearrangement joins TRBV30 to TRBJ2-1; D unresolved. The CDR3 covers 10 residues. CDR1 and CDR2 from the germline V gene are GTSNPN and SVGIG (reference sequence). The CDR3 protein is CAAQDNEQFF. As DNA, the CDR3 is TGTGCTGCGCAGGACAATGAGCAGTTCTTC.

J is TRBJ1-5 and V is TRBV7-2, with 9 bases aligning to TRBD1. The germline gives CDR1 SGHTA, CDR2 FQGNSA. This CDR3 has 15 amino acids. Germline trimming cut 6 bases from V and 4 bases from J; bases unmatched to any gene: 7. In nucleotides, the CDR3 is TGTGCCAGCAGATCTGCCGGGACAGGGAATCAGCCCCAGCATTTT. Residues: CASRSAGTGNQPQHF.

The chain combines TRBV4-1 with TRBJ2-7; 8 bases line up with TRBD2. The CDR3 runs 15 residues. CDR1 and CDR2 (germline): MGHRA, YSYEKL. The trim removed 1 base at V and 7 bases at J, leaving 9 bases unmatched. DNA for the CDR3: TGCGCCAGCAGCCAAGTGGGCCGGGAGGGCTTTGAGCAGTACTTC. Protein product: CASSQVGREGFEQYF.

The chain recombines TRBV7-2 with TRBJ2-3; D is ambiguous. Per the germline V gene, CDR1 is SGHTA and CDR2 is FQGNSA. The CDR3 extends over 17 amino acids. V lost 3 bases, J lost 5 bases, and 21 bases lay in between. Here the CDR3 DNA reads TGTGCCAGCAGCTTGAGTTCCTCCGGATATGAGGTAGATACGCAGTATTTT. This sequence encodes CASSLSSSGYEVDTQYF.

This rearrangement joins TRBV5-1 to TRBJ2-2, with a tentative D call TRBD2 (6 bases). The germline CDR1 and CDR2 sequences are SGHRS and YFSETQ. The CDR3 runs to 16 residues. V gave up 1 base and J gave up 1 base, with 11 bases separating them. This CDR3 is CASSLYEGGNTGELFF. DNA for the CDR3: TGCGCCAGCAGCTTGTACGAGGGAGGGAACACCGGGGAGCTGTTTTTT.

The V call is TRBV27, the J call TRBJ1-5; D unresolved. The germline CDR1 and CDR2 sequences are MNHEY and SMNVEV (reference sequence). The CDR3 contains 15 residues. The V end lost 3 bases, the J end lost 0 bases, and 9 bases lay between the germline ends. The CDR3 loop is CASSLSGDSNQPQHF. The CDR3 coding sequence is TGTGCCAGCAGTTTGTCTGGAGATAGCAATCAGCCCCAGCATTTT.

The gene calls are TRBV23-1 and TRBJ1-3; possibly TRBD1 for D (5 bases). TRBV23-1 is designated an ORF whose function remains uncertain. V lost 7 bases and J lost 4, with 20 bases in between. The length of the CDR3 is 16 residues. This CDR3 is CASNPPGDSSGNTIYF. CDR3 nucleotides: TGCGCCAGCAATCCCCCAGGAGACAGCTCGGGAAACACCATATATTTT.

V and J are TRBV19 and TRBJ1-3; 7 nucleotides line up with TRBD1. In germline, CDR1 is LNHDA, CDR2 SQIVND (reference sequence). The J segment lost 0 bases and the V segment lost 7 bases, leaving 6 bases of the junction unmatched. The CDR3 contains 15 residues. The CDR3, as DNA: TGTGCCAGTACCGACAGGGAGTCCTCTGGAAACACCATATATTTT. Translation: CASTDRESSGNTIYF.

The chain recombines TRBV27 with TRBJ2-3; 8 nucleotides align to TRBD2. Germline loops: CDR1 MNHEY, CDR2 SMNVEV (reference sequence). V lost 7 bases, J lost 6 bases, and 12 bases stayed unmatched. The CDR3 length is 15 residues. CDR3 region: CASTTSGLWIDTQYF. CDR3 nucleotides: TGTGCCAGCACTACTAGCGGCCTGTGGATTGATACGCAGTATTTT.

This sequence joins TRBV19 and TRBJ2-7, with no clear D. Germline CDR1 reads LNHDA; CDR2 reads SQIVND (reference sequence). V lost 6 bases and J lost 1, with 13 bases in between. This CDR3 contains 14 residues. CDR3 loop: CASSGGFNSYEQYF. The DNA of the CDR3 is TGTGCCAGTAGCGGCGGATTTAATTCCTACGAGCAGTACTTC.

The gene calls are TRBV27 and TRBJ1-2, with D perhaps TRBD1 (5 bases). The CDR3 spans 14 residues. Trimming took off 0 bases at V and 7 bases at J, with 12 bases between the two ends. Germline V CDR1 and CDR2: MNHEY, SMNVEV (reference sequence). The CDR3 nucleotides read TGTGCCAGCAGTTTATCGTTCCAGGGTTTTGGCTACACCTTC. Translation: CASSLSFQGFGYTF.

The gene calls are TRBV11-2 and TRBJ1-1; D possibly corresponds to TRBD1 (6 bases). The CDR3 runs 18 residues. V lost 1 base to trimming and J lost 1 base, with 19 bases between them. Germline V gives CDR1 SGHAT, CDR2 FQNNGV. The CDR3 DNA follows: TGTGCCAGCAGCTTAGGACAGGTTGATGCGCTGGAGAACACTGAAGCTTTCTTT. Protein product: CASSLGQVDALENTEAFF.

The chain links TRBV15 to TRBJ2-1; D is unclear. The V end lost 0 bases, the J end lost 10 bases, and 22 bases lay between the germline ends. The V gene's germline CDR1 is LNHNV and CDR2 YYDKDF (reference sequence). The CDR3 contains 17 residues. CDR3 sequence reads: CATSRETAWATLREQFF. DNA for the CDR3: TGTGCCACCAGCAGAGAGACGGCCTGGGCTACTCTACGAGAGCAGTTCTTC.

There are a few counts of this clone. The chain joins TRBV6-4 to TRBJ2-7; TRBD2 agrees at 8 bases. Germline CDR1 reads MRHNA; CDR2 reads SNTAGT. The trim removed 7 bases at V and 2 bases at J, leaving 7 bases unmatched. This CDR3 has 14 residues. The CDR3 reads CASKLTSDAYEQYF. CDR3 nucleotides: TGTGCCAGCAAACTGACTAGCGACGCCTACGAGCAGTACTTC.

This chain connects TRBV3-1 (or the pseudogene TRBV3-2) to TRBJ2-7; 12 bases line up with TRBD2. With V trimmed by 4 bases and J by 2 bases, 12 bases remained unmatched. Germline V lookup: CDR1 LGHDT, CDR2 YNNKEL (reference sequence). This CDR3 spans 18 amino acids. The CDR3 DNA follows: TGTGCCAGCAGCCTCATTTTCCTAGCGGGAGGGGGGGCCTACGAGCAGTACTTC. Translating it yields CASSLIFLAGGGAYEQYF.

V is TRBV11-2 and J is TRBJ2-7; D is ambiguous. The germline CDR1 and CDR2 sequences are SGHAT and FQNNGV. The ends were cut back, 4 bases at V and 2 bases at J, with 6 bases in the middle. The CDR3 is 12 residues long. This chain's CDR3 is CASSYLAYEQYF. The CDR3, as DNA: TGTGCCAGCAGCTACTTGGCCTACGAGCAGTACTTC.

The CDR3 sequence: CASSINRNTEAFF. CDR3 DNA sequence: TGTGCCAGCTCAATAAACAGGAACACTGAAGCTTTCTTT. The genes are TRBV18 and TRBJ1-1; D is undetermined. The CDR3 totals 13 residues. Germline V gene sequence: CDR1 KGHSH, CDR2 LQKENI. The germline V and J ends were trimmed by 5 bases and 1 base, with 8 bases remaining between them.